This T cell receptor beta chain was retrieved from a study of OX40 agonist ivuxolimab in advanced cancers. Germline V gives CDR1 WSHSY, CDR2 SAAADI. V trimming: 8 bases; J trimming: 0 bases; junction bases outside the gene matches: 2. The CDR3 covers 13 residues. Clones were read by immunoSEQ multiplex PCR, and TCRdb kept only the in-frame ones, dropping some. The table has fewer than 80,000 clones, around 90% seen once. This clone came up once. Its specificity is unknown. Study findings and constraints: More expanded clones were seen, on average, in CD8+ T cells than in CD4+.

The sequencing used CD4+ or CD8+ T cells sorted from blood, collected in a trial of the OX40 agonist ivuxolimab. The genes are TRBV10-2 and TRBJ2-7, with 9 bases that match TRBD2. This TCR was sampled from an adult with an advanced solid tumor such as melanoma, head and neck, liver or kidney cancer. The CDR3 DNA reads as TGCGCCAGCGGACTAGCGCACTCCTACGAGCAGTACTTC. This sequence encodes CASGLAHSYEQYF.